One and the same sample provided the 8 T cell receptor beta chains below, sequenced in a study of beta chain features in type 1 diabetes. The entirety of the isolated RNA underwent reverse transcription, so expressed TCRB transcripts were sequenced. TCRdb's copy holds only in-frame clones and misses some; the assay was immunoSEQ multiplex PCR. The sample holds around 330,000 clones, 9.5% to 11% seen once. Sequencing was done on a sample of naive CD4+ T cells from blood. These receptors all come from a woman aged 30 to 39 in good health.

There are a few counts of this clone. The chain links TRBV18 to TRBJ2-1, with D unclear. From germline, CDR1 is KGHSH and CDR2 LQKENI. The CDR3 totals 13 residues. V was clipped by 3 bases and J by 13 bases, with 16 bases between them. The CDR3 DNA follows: TGTGCCAGCTCACCCGAAATTAATGTCGGTCAGTTCTTC. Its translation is CASSPEINVGQFF.

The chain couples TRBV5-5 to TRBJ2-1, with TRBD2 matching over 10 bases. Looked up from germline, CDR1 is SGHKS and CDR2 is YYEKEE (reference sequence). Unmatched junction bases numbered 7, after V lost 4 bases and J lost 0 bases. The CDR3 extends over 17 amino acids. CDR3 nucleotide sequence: TGTGCCAGCAGCATAACTAGCGGGGTGAGCTCCTACAATGAGCAGTTCTTC. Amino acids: CASSITSGVSSYNEQFF.

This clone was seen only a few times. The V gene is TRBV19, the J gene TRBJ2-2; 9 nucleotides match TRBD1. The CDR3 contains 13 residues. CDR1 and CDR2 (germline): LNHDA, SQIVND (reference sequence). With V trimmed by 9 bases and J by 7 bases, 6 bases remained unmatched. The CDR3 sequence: CASQGQGIGELFF. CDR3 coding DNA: TGTGCCAGCCAAGGACAGGGGATCGGGGAGCTGTTTTTT. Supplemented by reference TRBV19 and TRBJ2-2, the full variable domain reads DGGITQSPKYLFRKEGQNVTLSCEQNLNHDAMYWYRQDPGQGLRLIYYSQIVNDFQKGDIAEGYSVSREKKESFPLTVTSAQKNPTAFYLCASQGQGIGELFFGEGSRLTVL.

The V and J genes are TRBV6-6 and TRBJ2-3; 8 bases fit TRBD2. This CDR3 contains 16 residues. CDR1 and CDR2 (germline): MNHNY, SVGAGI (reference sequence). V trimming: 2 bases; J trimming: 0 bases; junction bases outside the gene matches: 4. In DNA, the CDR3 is TGTGCCAGCAGTTACACCGCTAGCGGGAGCACAGATACGCAGTATTTT. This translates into CASSYTASGSTDTQYF.

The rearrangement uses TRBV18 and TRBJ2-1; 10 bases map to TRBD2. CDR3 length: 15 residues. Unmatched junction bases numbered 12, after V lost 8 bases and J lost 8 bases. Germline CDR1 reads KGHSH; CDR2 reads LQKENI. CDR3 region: CASHALAGVLDEQFF. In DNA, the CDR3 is TGTGCCAGCCACGCCCTAGCGGGAGTATTGGATGAGCAGTTCTTC.

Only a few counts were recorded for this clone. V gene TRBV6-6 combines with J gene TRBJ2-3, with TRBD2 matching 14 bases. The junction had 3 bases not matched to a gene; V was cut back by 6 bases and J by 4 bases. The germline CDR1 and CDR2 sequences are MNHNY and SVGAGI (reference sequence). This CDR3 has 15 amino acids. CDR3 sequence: CASRGTSGSADTQYF. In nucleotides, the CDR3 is TGTGCCAGCAGGGGGACTAGCGGGAGCGCAGATACGCAGTATTTT.

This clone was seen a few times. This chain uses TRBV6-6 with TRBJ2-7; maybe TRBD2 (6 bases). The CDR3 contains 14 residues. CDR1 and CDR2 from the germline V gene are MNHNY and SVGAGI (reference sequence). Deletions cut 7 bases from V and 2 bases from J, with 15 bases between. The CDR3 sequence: CASTRDSLAYEQYF. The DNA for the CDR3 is TGTGCCAGCACCCGGGACTCGCTGGCCTACGAGCAGTACTTC.

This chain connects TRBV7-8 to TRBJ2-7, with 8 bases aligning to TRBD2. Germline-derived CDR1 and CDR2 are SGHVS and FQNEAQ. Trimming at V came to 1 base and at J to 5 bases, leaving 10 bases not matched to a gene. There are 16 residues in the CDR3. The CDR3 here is CASSLVLSGSVDEQYF. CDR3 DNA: TGTGCCAGCAGCTTAGTCCTCAGCGGGAGTGTCGACGAGCAGTACTTC.